This TCR beta chain was retrieved from a study of T cell responses to AZD1222 COVID-19 vaccine. The CDR3 covers 15 residues. The germline gives CDR1 WSHSY, CDR2 SAAADI. V shed 7 bases and J shed 0 bases, with 12 bases lying between them. Produced via immunoSEQ multiplex PCR; TCRdb's table is partial and in-frame only. The table includes around 140,000 clones, 93% detected once. The chain couples TRBV10-2 to TRBJ2-2; tentative D call: TRBD2 (5 bases). The origin of this receptor is an adult in good health. This material consisted of peripheral blood, taken on day 0 of AZD1222 vaccination. The CDR3 region is CASKLDLSNTGELFF. In nucleotides, the CDR3 is TGCGCCAGCAAACTAGACTTATCGAACACCGGGGAGCTGTTTTTT.